This is a list of T cell receptor beta chains from one sample in a study of blood T cell repertoires in COVID-19. Profiling relied on immunoSEQ multiplex PCR, and the TCRdb table lists in-frame clones only, not all of them. The sample carries hundreds of thousands of clones, around 91% recorded once. Material for sequencing was peripheral blood. The receptors come from a woman aged 18-29 years who had recovered from COVID-19. Both conserved end residues are part of each CDR3. D genes are given only for firm matches. Size is stated for part of the rows, as once, few or many counts, or as a class when the clone is expanded.

TRBJ2-3 | NA | TRBV5-1 | TRBD2 | TGCGCCAGCAGCCCGGAGCGGGAGTCCTCCACAGATACGCAGTATTTT | CASSPERESSTDTQYF
TRBJ2-2 | NA | TRBV25-1 | TRBD1 | TGTGCCAGCAGAGACCGGGACAGGGGTAACACCGGGGAGCTGTTTTTT | CASRDRDRGNTGELFF
TRBJ1-5 | NA | TRBV6-5 | TRBD1 | TGTGCCAGCATTGCGGGACAGGGGGGCTTGCCCCAGCATTTT | CASIAGQGGLPQHF
TRBJ1-1 | once | TRBV15 | NA | TGTGCCACCAGCACTATACTAAGCGGCCTTTCCCCCAACACTGAAGCTTTCTTT | CATSTILSGLSPNTEAFF
TRBJ1-1 | NA | TRBV10-3 | NA | TGTGCCATCAGTGAGTCGGGCTACAGGGTTAACACTGAAGCTTTCTTT | CAISESGYRVNTEAFF
TRBJ1-5 | NA | TRBV7-8 | TRBD1 | TGTGCCAGCAGCTCGGACAGGGGGCAGGTGGCCCAGCATTTT | CASSSDRGQVAQHF
TRBJ2-1 | NA | TRBV5-1 | TRBD2 | TGCGCCAGCAGCTTGGGCGCGGGAGGGCAGGGTGAGCAGTTCTTC | CASSLGAGGQGEQFF
TRBJ2-3 | NA | TRBV9 | NA | TGTGCCAGCAGCCCCCCGGAGGGCGGCACAGATACGCAGTATTTT | CASSPPEGGTDTQYF
TRBJ1-2 | NA | TRBV12-3/TRBV12-4 | TRBD1 | TGTGCCAGCAGTTTGACAGGGCCCTATGGCTACACCTTC | CASSLTGPYGYTF
TRBJ2-3 | NA | TRBV6-2/TRBV6-3 | NA | TGTGCCAGCAGTTACAGAGAGGGAAGCGCCTCAGATACGCAGTATTTT | CASSYREGSASDTQYF
TRBJ1-1 | NA | TRBV5-1 | TRBD1 | TGCGCCAGCAGCTTCTGGACAGGACCGAACACTGAAGCTTTCTTT | CASSFWTGPNTEAFF
TRBJ1-2 | NA | TRBV24-1 | NA | TGTGCCACCAGCGAGAGGAGGGACTATGGCTACACCTTC | CATSERRDYGYTF
TRBJ1-3 | NA | TRBV7-8 | NA | TGTGCCAGCAGCCCAGGACCAGGGCGGAATGGAAACACCATATATTTT | CASSPGPGRNGNTIYF
TRBJ1-2 | NA | TRBV7-2 | TRBD1 | TGTGCCAGCAGCCCGACAGGGGGGGTTAACTATGGCTACACCTTC | CASSPTGGVNYGYTF
TRBJ2-1 | NA | TRBV2 | TRBD1 | TGTGCCAGCAGGCTGACAGGGGGGGCCTACAATGAGCAGTTCTTC | CASRLTGGAYNEQFF
TRBJ2-3 | NA | TRBV6-5 | TRBD1 | TGTGCCAGCAGTTACGACAGGGGGACAGATACGCAGTATTTT | CASSYDRGTDTQYF
TRBJ2-2 | NA | TRBV7-9 | TRBD1 | TGTGCCAGCAGCCCCTGGGGGGACAGGGGGCTCTACGGGGAGCTGTTTTTT | CASSPWGDRGLYGELFF
TRBJ1-3 | NA | TRBV6-5 | TRBD1 | TGTGCCAGCAGTTACCAACAGGGGCTCTCTGGAAACACCATATATTTT | CASSYQQGLSGNTIYF
TRBJ2-3 | NA | TRBV6-1 | TRBD1 | TGTGCCAGCAGTCAAGCCGGGACAGGGGGCGTTGATACGCAGTATTTT | CASSQAGTGGVDTQYF
TRBJ2-2 | NA | TRBV5-1 | NA | TGCGCCAGCAGCTTTCAATCCCCAAGGGGCACCGGGGAGCTGTTTTTT | CASSFQSPRGTGELFF
TRBJ1-3 | once | TRBV27 | NA | TGTGCCAGCAGTTTTAAGGGGATCTCTGGAAACACCATATATTTT | CASSFKGISGNTIYF
TRBJ1-1 | NA | TRBV6-5 | TRBD1 | TGTGCCAGCAGTTACTCGACAGGGGGCCTCACTGAAGCTTTCTTT | CASSYSTGGLTEAFF
TRBJ2-1 | once | TRBV6-2/TRBV6-3 | TRBD1 | TGTGCCAGCAGTTACTCCCTGGACAGGGGGGACAATGAGCAGTTCTTC | CASSYSLDRGDNEQFF